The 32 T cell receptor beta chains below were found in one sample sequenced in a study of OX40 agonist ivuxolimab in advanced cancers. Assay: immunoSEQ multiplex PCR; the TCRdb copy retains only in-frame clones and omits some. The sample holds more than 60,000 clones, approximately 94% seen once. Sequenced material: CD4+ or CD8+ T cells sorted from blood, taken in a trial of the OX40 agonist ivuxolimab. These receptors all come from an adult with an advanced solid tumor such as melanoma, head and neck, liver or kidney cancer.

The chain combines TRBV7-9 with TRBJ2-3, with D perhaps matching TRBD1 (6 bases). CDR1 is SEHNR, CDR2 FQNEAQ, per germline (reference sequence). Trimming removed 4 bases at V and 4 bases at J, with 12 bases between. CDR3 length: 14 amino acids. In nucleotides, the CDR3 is TGTGCCAGCAGCTCCTCCGGACAGCCAGATACGCAGTATTTT. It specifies CASSSSGQPDTQYF. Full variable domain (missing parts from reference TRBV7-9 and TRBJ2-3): DTGVSQNPRHKITKRGQNVTFRCDPISEHNRLYWYRQTLGQGPEFLTYFQNEAQLEKSRLLSDRFSAERPKGSFSTLEIQRTEQGDSAMYLCASSSSGQPDTQYFGPGTRLTVL.

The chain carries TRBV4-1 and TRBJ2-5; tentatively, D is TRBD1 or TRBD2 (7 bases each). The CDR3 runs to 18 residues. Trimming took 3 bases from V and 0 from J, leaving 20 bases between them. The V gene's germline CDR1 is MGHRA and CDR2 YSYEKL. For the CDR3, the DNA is TGCGCCAGCAGCCATTCGGGGAGGGGACAGCATCACCAAGAGACCCAGTACTTC. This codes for CASSHSGRGQHHQETQYF.

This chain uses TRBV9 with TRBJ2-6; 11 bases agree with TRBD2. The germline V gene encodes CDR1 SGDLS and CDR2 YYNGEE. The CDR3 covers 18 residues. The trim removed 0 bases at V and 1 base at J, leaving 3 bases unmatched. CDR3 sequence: CASSVELAGESGANVLTF. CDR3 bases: TGTGCCAGCAGCGTAGAACTAGCGGGAGAGTCTGGGGCCAACGTCCTGACTTTC.

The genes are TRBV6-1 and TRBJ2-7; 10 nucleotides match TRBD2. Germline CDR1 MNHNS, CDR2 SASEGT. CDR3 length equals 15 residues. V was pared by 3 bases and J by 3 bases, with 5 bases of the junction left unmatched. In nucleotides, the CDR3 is TGTGCCAGCAGTGACCCTAGCGGGGGTCTCTACGAGCAGTACTTC. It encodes CASSDPSGGLYEQYF.

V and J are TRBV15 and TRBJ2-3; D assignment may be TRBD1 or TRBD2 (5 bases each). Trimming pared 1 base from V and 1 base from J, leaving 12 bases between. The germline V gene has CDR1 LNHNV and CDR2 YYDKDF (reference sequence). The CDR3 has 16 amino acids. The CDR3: CATSRGDPVGTDTQYF. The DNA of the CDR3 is TGTGCCACCAGCAGAGGGGACCCAGTAGGCACAGATACGCAGTATTTT. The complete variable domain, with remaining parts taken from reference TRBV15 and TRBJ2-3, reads DAMVIQNPRYQVTQFGKPVTLSCSQTLNHNVMYWYQQKSSQAPKLLFHYYDKDFNNEADTPDNFQSRRPNTSFCFLDIRSPGLGDTAMYLCATSRGDPVGTDTQYFGPGTRLTVL.

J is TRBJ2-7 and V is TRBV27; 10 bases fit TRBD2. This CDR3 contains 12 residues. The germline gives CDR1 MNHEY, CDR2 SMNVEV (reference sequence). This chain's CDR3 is CVTLAGPYEQYF. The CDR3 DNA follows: TGTGTCACACTAGCGGGACCCTACGAGCAGTACTTC.

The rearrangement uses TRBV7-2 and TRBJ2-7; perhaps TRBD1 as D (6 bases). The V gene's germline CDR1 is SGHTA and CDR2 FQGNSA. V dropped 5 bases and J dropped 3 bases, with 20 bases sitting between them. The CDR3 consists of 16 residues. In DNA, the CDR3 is TGTGCCAGCAGCCTCCTTGGGGGCGGCCCCTACTACGAGCAGTACTTC. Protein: CASSLLGGGPYYEQYF.

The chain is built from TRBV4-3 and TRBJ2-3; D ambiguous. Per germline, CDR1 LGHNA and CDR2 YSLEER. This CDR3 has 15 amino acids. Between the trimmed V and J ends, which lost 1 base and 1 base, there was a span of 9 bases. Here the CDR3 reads CASSQVRDGTDTQYF. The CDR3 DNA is TGCGCCAGCAGCCAAGTTAGGGATGGCACAGATACGCAGTATTTT.

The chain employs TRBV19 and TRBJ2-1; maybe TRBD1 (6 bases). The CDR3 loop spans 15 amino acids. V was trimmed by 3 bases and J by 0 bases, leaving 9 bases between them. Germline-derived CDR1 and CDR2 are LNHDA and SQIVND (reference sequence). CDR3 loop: CASSMRGSSYNEQFF. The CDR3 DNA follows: TGTGCCAGTAGTATGAGGGGGAGCTCCTACAATGAGCAGTTCTTC.

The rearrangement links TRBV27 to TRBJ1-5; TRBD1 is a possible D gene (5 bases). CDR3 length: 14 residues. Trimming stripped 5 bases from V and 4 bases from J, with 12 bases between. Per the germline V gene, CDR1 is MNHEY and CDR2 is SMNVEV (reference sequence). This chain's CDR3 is CASSRGLINQPQHF. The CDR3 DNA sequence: TGTGCCAGCAGTCGGGGGTTGATTAATCAGCCCCAGCATTTT.

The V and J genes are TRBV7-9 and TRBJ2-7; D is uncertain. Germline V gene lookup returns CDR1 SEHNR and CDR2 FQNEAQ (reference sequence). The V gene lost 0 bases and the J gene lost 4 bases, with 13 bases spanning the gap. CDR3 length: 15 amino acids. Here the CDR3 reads CASSLALHPEYEQYF. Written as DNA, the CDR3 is TGTGCCAGCAGCTTAGCCCTTCACCCGGAGTACGAGCAGTACTTC.

The CDR3 DNA reads TGTGCCAGCAGCTTGGACAGGTTCCCCTATGGAAACACCATATATTTT. Protein sequence: CASSLDRFPYGNTIYF. This chain connects TRBV5-6 to TRBJ1-3; maybe TRBD1 (5 bases). Germline V gene sequence: CDR1 SGHDT, CDR2 YYEEEE. The CDR3 runs 16 residues. With 0 bases removed from V and 3 bases from J, the gap between germline ends came to 13 bases.

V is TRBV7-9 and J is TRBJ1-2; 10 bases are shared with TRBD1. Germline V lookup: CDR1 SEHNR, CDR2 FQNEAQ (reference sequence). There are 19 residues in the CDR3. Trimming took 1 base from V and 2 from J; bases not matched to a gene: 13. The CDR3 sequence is CASSLEPGTGATMNYGYTF. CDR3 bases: TGTGCCAGCAGCTTAGAGCCCGGGACAGGGGCCACAATGAACTATGGCTACACCTTC.

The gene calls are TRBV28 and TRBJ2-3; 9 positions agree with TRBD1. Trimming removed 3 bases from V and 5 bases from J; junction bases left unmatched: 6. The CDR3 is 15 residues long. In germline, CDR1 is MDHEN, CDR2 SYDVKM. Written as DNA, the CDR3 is TGTGCCAGCAGTTTGTACAGGGGGCAGGGAGATACGCAGTATTTT. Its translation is CASSLYRGQGDTQYF.

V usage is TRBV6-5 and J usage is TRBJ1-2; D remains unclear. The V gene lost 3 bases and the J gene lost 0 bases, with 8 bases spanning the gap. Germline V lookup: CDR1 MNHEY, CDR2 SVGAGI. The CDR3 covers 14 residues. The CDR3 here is CASSYSVSNYGYTF. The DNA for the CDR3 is TGTGCCAGCAGTTATTCCGTTTCTAACTATGGCTACACCTTC.

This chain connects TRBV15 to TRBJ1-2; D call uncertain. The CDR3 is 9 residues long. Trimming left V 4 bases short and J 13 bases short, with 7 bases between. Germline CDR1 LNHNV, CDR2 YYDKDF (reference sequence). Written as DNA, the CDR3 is TGTGCCACCAGCAACCCAATCACCTTC. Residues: CATSNPITF.

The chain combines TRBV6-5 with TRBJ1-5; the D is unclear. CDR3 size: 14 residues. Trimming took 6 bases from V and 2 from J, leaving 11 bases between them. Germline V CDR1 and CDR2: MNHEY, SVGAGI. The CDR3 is CASSQAIGNQPQHF. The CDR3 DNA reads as TGTGCCAGCAGCCAAGCTATAGGCAATCAGCCCCAGCATTTT.

In DNA, the CDR3 is TGTGCCAGCAGTTGGGTGACAGCGCCCTATGGCTACACCTTC. Translating gives CASSWVTAPYGYTF. V usage is TRBV28 and J usage is TRBJ1-2; a possible D gene is TRBD1 (5 bases). This CDR3 is built from 14 residues. In germline, CDR1 is MDHEN, CDR2 SYDVKM. Trimming shortened V by 4 bases and J by 4 bases, and 13 bases separated the two germline ends.

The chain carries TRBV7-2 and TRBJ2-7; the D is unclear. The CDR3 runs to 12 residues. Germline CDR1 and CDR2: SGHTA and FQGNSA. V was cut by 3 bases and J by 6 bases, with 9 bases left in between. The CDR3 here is CASSLVPTEQYF. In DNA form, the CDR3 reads TGTGCCAGCAGCTTGGTCCCGACCGAGCAGTACTTC.

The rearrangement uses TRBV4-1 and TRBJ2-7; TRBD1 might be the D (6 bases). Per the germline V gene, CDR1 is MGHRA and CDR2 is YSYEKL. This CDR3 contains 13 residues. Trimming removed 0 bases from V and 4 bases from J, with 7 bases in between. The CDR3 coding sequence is TGCGCCAGCAGCCAAGAACAGGGTTACGAGCAGTACTTC. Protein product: CASSQEQGYEQYF.

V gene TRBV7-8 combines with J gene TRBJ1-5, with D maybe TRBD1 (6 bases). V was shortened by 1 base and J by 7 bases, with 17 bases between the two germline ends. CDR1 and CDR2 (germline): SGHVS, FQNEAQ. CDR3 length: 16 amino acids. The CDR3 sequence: CASSLGEGGSWQPQHF. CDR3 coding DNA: TGTGCCAGCAGCTTAGGGGAGGGGGGATCGTGGCAGCCCCAGCATTTT.

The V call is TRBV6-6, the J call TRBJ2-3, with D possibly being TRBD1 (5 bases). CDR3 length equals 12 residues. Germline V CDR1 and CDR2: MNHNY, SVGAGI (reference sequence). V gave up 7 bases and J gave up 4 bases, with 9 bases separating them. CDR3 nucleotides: TGTGCCAGCAAGGAAGGGGCAGATACGCAGTATTTT. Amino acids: CASKEGADTQYF.

CDR3 in DNA: TGTGCCAGCAGCTCGGGACAGGGAGGCTACGAGCAGTACTTC. It is translated as CASSSGQGGYEQYF. This rearrangement joins TRBV11-2 to TRBJ2-7; 9 bases match TRBD1. V was clipped by 4 bases and J by 3 bases; unmatched bases: 4. The CDR3 totals 14 residues. The germline gives CDR1 SGHAT, CDR2 FQNNGV.

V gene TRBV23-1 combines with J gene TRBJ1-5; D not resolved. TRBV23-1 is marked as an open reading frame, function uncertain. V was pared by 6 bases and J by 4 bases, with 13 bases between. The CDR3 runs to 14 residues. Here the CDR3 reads CASREDVSNQPQHF. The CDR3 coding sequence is TGCGCCAGCAGAGAGGACGTAAGTAATCAGCCCCAGCATTTT.

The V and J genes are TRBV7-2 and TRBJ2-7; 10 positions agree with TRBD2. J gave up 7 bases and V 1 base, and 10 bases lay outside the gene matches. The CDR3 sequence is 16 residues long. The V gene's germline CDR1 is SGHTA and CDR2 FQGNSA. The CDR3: CASSLDRASGGLEQYF. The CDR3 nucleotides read TGTGCCAGCAGCTTAGATAGGGCTAGCGGGGGCTTGGAGCAGTACTTC.

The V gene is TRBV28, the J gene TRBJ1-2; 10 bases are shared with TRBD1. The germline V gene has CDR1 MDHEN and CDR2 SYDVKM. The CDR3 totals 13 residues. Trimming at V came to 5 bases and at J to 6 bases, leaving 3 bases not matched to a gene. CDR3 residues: CASSRGTGDGYTF. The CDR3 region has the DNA TGTGCCAGCAGTCGAGGGACAGGGGATGGCTACACCTTC.

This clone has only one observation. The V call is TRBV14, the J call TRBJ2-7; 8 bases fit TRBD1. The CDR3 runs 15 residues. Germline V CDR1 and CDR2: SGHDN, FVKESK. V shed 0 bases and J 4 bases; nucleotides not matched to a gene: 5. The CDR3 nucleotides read TGTGCCAGCAGCCAAGACAGAGACAGGGGTTACGAGCAGTACTTC. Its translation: CASSQDRDRGYEQYF.

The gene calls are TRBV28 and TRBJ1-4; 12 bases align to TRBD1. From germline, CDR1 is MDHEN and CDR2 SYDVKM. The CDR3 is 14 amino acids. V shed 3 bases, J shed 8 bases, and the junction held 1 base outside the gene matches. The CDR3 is CASSLGTGGEKLFF. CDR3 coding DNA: TGTGCCAGCAGTTTGGGGACAGGGGGCGAAAAACTGTTTTTT. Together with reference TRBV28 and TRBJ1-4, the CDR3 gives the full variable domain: DVKVTQSSRYLVKRTGEKVFLECVQDMDHENMFWYRQDPGLGLRLIYFSYDVKMKEKGDIPEGYSVSREKKERFSLILESASTNQTSMYLCASSLGTGGEKLFFGSGTQLSVL.

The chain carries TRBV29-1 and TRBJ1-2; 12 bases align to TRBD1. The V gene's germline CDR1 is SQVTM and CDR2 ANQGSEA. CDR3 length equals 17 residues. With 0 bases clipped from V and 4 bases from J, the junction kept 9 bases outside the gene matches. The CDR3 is CSVEDLGQGALIYGYTF. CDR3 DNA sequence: TGCAGCGTTGAAGATCTGGGACAGGGGGCGCTGATCTATGGCTACACCTTC.

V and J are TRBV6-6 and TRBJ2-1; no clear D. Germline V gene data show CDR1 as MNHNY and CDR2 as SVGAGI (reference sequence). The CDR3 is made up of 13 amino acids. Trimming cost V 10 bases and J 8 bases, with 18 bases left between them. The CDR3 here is CATSDSSWDEQFF. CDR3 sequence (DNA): TGTGCCACCTCCGACTCCTCTTGGGATGAGCAGTTCTTC.

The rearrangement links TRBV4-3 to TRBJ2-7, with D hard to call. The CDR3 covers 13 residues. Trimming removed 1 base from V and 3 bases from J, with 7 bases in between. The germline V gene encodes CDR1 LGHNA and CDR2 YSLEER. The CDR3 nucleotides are TGCGCCAGCAGCCAAGCGGAGAGCTACGAGCAGTACTTC. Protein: CASSQAESYEQYF.

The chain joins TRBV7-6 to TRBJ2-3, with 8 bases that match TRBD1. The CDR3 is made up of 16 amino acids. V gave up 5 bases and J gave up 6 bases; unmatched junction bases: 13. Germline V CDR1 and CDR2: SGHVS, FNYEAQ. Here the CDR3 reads CASSQRAGGYMDTQYF. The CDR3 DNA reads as TGTGCCAGCAGCCAGAGAGCAGGGGGCTATATGGATACGCAGTATTTT.